This is a list of T cell receptor beta chains from one sample in a study of CD8 T cells in ankylosing spondylitis. Each CDR3 protein gets one entry after TCRdb re-called the 5' RACE reads with MiXCR. This table holds 300,000 to 350,000 distinct CDR3 sequences, around 21% found once. The sample was blood, either unsorted or a sorted T cell fraction (not recorded which). These receptor sequences come from a female donor with ankylosing spondylitis or in good health (not recorded which). Both conserved end residues are part of each CDR3. A D gene is named only where the DNA matches it firmly. Clone sizes are given selectively: once, few, many, or a class where the clone is expanded.

clone size	V gene	J gene	D gene	CDR3 protein	CDR3 DNA
.	TRBV24-1	TRBJ2-2	.	CATGAGSTGELFF	TGTGCCACCGGTGCCGGATCAACCGGGGAGCTGTTTTTT
few	TRBV6-5	TRBJ1-5	.	CASSPQGGQPQHF	TGTGCCAGCAGCCCACAGGGCGGCCAGCCCCAGCATTTT
few	TRBV30	TRBJ2-3	TRBD2	CAWSVWGLSTDTQYF	TGTGCCTGGAGTGTCTGGGGACTATCCACAGATACGCAGTATTTT
.	TRBV11-3	TRBJ2-5	.	CASSLGTGVSETQYF	TGTGCCAGCAGCCTTGGGACGGGAGTATCGGAGACCCAGTACTTC
few	TRBV5-1	TRBJ2-6	.	CASSPNAGANVLTF	TGCGCCAGCAGCCCTAACGCCGGGGCCAACGTCCTGACTTTC
.	TRBV5-6	TRBJ2-7	TRBD2	CASSPATSGWAGRIGEQYF	TGTGCCAGCAGCCCCGCGACTAGCGGATGGGCTGGGAGGATTGGCGAGCAGTACTTC
many	TRBV29-1	TRBJ2-3	TRBD2	CSGWLAGASTDTQYF	TGCAGCGGTTGGCTAGCGGGCGCGAGCACAGATACGCAGTATTTT
many	TRBV12-3/TRBV12-4	TRBJ2-6	.	CASSLGDPGANVLTF	TGTGCCAGCAGTCTAGGGGATCCTGGGGCCAACGTCCTGACTTTC
once	TRBV3-1	TRBJ2-1	.	CASSQGTEAQFF	TGTGCCAGCAGCCAAGGTACCGAGGCGCAGTTCTTC
.	TRBV12-3/TRBV12-4	TRBJ2-1	.	CASSRPDGLAATEQFF	TGTGCCAGCAGTCGACCCGACGGCCTAGCTGCCACTGAGCAGTTCTTC
.	TRBV19	TRBJ2-6	TRBD2	CASSRAGAGANVLTF	TGTGCCAGTAGTAGAGCGGGAGCTGGGGCCAACGTCCTGACTTTC
few	TRBV29-1	TRBJ2-7	TRBD1	CSVGQGQGAEQYF	TGCAGCGTTGGTCAGGGTCAGGGGGCCGAGCAGTACTTC
many	TRBV7-6	TRBJ2-1	.	CASSLDAGEQFF	TGTGCCAGCAGCTTAGACGCCGGTGAGCAGTTCTTC
.	TRBV10-2	TRBJ1-1	.	CASSESGKGGAFF	TGCGCCAGCAGTGAGTCAGGGAAAGGGGGGGCTTTCTTT
.	TRBV20-1	TRBJ1-4	.	CSARDPSGQGTNEKLFF	TGCAGTGCTAGAGATCCCTCCGGGCAGGGAACTAATGAAAAACTGTTTTTT
.	TRBV7-2	TRBJ2-7	TRBD2	CASSLGQREAYEQYF	TGTGCCAGCAGCTTAGGGCAGCGGGAAGCCTACGAGCAGTACTTC
.	TRBV20-1	TRBJ2-7	TRBD1	CSAKTGQVPSGEQYF	TGCAGTGCTAAGACAGGGCAGGTCCCTTCGGGCGAGCAGTACTTC
.	TRBV6-5	TRBJ2-1	TRBD2	CASSHRTSGSYNEQFF	TGTGCCAGCAGTCACAGGACTAGCGGATCCTACAATGAGCAGTTCTTC
.	TRBV9	TRBJ2-5	TRBD2	CASSVAAGGSQETQYF	TGTGCCAGCAGCGTAGCGGCGGGAGGAAGCCAAGAGACCCAGTACTTC
many	TRBV29-1	TRBJ2-7	.	CSVDGTDEQYF	TGCAGCGTTGATGGGACCGACGAGCAGTACTTC
few	TRBV6-2/TRBV6-3	TRBJ2-7	TRBD2	CASSTGGERRSYEQYF	TGTGCCAGCAGTACGGGAGGAGAGCGCCGCTCCTACGAGCAGTACTTC
.	TRBV6-1	TRBJ2-3	.	CASNRDLTDTQYF	TGTGCCAGCAACCGGGACCTCACAGATACGCAGTATTTT
.	TRBV19	TRBJ2-1	TRBD2	CASSTLDLREGDEQFF	TGTGCCAGTAGTACCCTGGACTTAAGGGAGGGCGATGAGCAGTTCTTC
few	TRBV6-1	TRBJ2-3	TRBD1	CASRNTGTGGDTQYF	TGTGCCAGCAGAAATACCGGGACAGGGGGAGATACGCAGTATTTT
.	TRBV18	TRBJ2-7	TRBD1	CASSRTGSNEQYF	TGTGCCAGCTCCAGGACAGGGTCTAACGAGCAGTACTTC
.	TRBV20-1	TRBJ2-1	TRBD2	CSALRWASGDNEQFF	TGCAGTGCCCTTAGGTGGGCTAGCGGGGACAATGAGCAGTTCTTC
many	TRBV7-9	TRBJ2-1	TRBD2	CASSFSGSTYNEQFF	TGTGCCAGCAGCTTTAGCGGGAGTACCTACAATGAGCAGTTCTTC
.	TRBV6-2/TRBV6-3	TRBJ2-1	TRBD2	CASSRTSGNNEQFF	TGTGCCAGCAGCCGGACTAGCGGCAACAATGAGCAGTTCTTC
.	TRBV7-2	TRBJ2-3	.	CASSLGHWGPTDTQYF	TGTGCCAGCAGCTTAGGGCATTGGGGTCCCACAGATACGCAGTATTTT
few	TRBV10-3	TRBJ1-2	TRBD1	CAISATGVQRDGYTF	TGTGCCATCAGTGCCACAGGGGTTCAACGCGATGGCTACACCTTC
few	TRBV6-2/TRBV6-3	TRBJ1-1	.	CASSYIGGNTEAFF	TGTGCCAGCAGTTACATAGGAGGGAACACTGAAGCTTTCTTT
.	TRBV18	TRBJ2-7	.	CASPKSTYEQYF	TGTGCCAGCCCCAAGTCGACCTACGAGCAGTACTTC
few	TRBV6-6	TRBJ2-7	TRBD1	CASSPRDRGNYEQYF	TGTGCCAGCAGTCCCCGGGACAGGGGGAACTACGAGCAGTACTTC
.	TRBV6-1	TRBJ1-1	.	CASSAQQGMGTEAFF	TGTGCCAGCAGTGCCCAGCAGGGCATGGGCACTGAAGCTTTCTTT
many	TRBV20-1	TRBJ2-7	.	CSAPGRGGTYEQYF	TGCAGTGCTCCAGGAAGGGGCGGGACCTACGAGCAGTACTTC